This T cell receptor (beta chain) emerged from a study of blood T cell repertoires in COVID-19. Whole-study context: Sample material is recorded as cDNA or gDNA derived from T cells, B-cell-depleted T cells, or PBMCs.

Trimming took off 4 bases at V and 5 bases at J, with 17 bases between the two ends. From germline, CDR1 is SQVTM and CDR2 ANQGSEA. This CDR3 spans 14 amino acids. As processed by the authors: From reference gene primer amplification, estimates of nucleated cell counts were derived. Assay: immunoSEQ multiplex PCR; the TCRdb copy retains only in-frame clones and omits some. V and J calls plus clone size are reproduced from that table; the DNA served to infer D and trimming. The sample carries roughly 230,000 clones, 80% to 90% recorded once. This chain connects TRBV29-1 to TRBJ1-2, with D uncertain. This sequence was found in a woman in her forties or fifties who had been exposed to COVID-19. The sequenced sample was PBMCs or T cells enriched from blood (not recorded which). Here the CDR3 reads CSVGWQDWRYGYTF. CDR3 bases: TGCAGCGTTGGGTGGCAGGATTGGCGTTATGGCTACACCTTC.